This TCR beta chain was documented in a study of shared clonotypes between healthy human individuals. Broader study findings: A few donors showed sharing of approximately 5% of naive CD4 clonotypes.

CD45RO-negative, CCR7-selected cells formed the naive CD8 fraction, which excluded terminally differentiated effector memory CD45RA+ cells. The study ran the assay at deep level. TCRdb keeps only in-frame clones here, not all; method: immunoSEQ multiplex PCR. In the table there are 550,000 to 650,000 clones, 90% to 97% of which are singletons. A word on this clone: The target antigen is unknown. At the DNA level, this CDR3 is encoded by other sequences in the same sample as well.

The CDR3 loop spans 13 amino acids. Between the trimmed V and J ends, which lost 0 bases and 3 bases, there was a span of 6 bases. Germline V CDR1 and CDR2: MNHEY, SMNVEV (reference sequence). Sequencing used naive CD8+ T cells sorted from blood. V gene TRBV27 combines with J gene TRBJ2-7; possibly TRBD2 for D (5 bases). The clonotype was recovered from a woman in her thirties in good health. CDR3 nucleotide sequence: TGTGCCAGCAGTTTATCTGAGGGCTACGAGCAGTACTTC. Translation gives CASSLSEGYEQYF.